The T cell receptor (beta chain) described here comes from a study of T-cell reconstitution after alpha-beta-depleted transplantation in children. Study-level points and caveats: As was reported, about two months after transplant, alpha-beta T cells came from several hundred expanded graft clones.

This clonotype showed up many times. Its specificity is unknown. Preparation of the TCRbeta library involved a method that used unique molecular identifiers. From the PCR reads, TCRdb called clonotypes with MiXCR, one entry per CDR3 protein. The data hold 90,000 to 150,000 distinct CDR3 sequences, with more than 20% observed a single time. Looked up from germline, CDR1 is SQVTM and CDR2 is ANQGSEA. Trimming removed 7 bases from V and 4 bases from J, with 8 bases in between. The CDR3 spans 11 residues. The J gene is TRBJ1-3, the V gene TRBV29-1; D ambiguous. This receptor was identified in a male patient under 10 years old who had a stem cell transplant for chronic granulomatous disease, so the T cells may come from the graft donor. The source was PBMCs, mostly from graft donor cells, collected 180 days after TCRalphabeta/CD19-depleted stem cell transplant. CDR3 sequence reads: CSGETGNTIYF. For the CDR3, the DNA is TGCAGCGGGGAGACGGGAAACACCATATATTTT.